Sequencing of this TCR beta chain was carried out in a study of OX40 agonist ivuxolimab in advanced cancers. As for the study in general: Ivuxolimab, which is an agonistic anti-OX40 (CD134) antibody, was administered to the patients. Study-wide points: Certain nonresponders likewise exhibited a low normalized T-cell clonal expansion. At 0.1 to 3.0 mg/kg, clonal expansion of CD4+ and CD8+ blood T cells had occurred by week 6.

As to this clone: Its antigen is unknown.

Autoimmune disease history or systemic immunosuppression was exclusionary. The V gene lost 3 bases and the J gene lost 0 bases, with 8 bases spanning the gap. Germline V lookup: CDR1 GTSNPN, CDR2 SVGIG (reference sequence). This CDR3 comprises 14 residues. Sequencing was performed with immunoSEQ multiplex PCR; in TCRdb, only in-frame clones are kept and a portion is missing. The sample has almost 90,000 clones, roughly 88% seen once. This rearrangement joins TRBV30 to TRBJ2-2; no clear D gene. This receptor was taken from an adult with an advanced solid tumor such as melanoma, head and neck, liver or kidney cancer. The starting material was CD4+ or CD8+ T cells sorted from blood, obtained in a trial of the OX40 agonist ivuxolimab. The CDR3 bases are TGTGCCTGGAGAACCCGCGCGAACACCGGGGAGCTGTTTTTT. It is translated as CAWRTRANTGELFF.